This T cell receptor (beta chain) was identified during a study of blood T cell repertoires in COVID-19. About the study: Acute and convalescent COVID-19 samples came from the United States, Italy and Spain. T cells, B-cell-depleted T cells, or PBMCs provided the cDNA or gDNA that served as material.

Authors' methods: Counts of nucleated cells, estimated from reference gene primer amplification, were obtained. Here immunoSEQ multiplex PCR was the method, and the copy in TCRdb shows in-frame clones only, minus some. The V and J calls and clone size are taken from that table; D and trimming were inferred from the DNA. Of roughly 100,000 clones in the sample, approximately 80% were seen once. This clone was seen once. The origin of this receptor is a man older than 75 with acute or convalescent COVID-19. The sample comprised peripheral blood.

In DNA form, the CDR3 reads TGTGCCAGCAGTTTACGCGACCCCGGGGCTAGCGGGAGGTGGGAGAATGAGCAGTTCTTC. Translating it yields CASSLRDPGASGRWENEQFF. This chain connects TRBV27 to TRBJ2-1; 11 bases are shared with TRBD2. The CDR3 is made up of 20 amino acids. J lost 7 bases, V lost 2 bases, and 19 bases had no gene match. Germline loops: CDR1 MNHEY, CDR2 SMNVEV (reference sequence).